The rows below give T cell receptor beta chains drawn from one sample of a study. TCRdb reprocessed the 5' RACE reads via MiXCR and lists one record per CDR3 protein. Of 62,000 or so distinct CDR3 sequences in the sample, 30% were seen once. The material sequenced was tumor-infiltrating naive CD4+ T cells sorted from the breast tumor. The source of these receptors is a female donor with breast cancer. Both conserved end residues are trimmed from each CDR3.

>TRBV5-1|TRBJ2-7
ASSPSGQTYEQY
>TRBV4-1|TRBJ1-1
ASSQDAGNTEAF
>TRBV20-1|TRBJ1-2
SAENPGGGYGYI
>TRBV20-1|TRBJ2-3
SAQTDVVTDTQY
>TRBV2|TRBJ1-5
ASMGAFSNQPQH
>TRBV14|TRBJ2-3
ASSQDRGLTDTQY
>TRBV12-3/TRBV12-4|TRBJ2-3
ASSLSGRGTQY
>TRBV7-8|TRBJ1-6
ASRGQGYSPLH
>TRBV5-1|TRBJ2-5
ASSLIGTGQETQY
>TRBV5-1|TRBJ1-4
ASSTYGTENEKLF
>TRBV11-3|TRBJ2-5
ASSLQYREQETQY
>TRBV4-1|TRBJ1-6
ASSQAHVGEQNSPLH
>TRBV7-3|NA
ASSPQAGSTDTQH
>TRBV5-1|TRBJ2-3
ASSLGSGGADTQY
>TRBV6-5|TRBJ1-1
ASSYGQGEAF
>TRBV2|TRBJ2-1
ASMSSSLEQF
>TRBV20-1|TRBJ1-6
SVTGSPSSPLH
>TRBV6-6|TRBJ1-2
ASSSTGINYGYT
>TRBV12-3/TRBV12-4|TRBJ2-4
ASSLTSGSGIQY
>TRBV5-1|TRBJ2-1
ASSSDTSSYNEQF
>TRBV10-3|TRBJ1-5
AISESDRGGNQPQH
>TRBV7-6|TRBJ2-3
ASSLVRWSGTDTQY
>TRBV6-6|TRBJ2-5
ASSYTRGGQETQY
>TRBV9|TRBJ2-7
ASSPYLDRDYEQY
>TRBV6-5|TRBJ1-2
ASRTNRGPYGYT
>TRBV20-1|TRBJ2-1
SAWDSGFNEQF
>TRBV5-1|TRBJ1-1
ASSLDRDLNTEAF
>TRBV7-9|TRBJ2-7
ASGRQGNQQY
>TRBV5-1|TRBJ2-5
ASSLHPRQETQY
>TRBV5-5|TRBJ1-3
ASSLASSDGNTIY
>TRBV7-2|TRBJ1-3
ASSLKVGGGGNTIY
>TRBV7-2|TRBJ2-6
ASSPGTGVTGANVLT
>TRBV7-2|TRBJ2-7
ASSQVTEQY
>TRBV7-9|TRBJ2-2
ASSRQLNGELF
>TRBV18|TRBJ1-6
ASSPFGQTYNSPLH
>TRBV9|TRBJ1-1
ASSAHSDRGTEAF
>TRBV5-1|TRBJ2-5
ASSEGETQY
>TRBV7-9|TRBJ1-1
ASSYRLDKPEAF
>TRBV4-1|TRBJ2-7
ASSQGFTTDSYEQY
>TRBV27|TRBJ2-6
ASSTGAGANVLT
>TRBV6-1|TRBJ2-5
ASMTGPLQETQY
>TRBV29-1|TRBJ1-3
SVESPPGSGGNTIY
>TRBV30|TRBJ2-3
AWSPVPDTQY
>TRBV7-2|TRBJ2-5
ASSPTGQGAETQY
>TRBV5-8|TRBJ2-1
ASSLGKSSYNEQF
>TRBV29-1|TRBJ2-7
SFRLGRDRSYEQY
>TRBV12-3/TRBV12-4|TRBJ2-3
ASGVTDTQY
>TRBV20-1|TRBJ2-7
SASYSRSSYEQY
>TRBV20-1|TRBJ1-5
SATRDTNQPQH
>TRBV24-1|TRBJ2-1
ATSDARTSGRGQF
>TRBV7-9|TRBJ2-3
ASSASGRTDTQY
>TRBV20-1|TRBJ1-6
SAKGDRGQSPLH
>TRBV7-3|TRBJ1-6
ASSLRPGNSPLH
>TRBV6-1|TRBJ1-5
ASSVQGNQPQH